The present entry profiles one T cell receptor beta chain with its context. Its antigen is unidentified. These data come from a study of beta chain features in type 1 diabetes. Overall study results and limits: In all four CD4+ subsets, TCRB CDR3 length was significantly, moderately reduced in type 1 diabetes.

The authors reverse transcribed all of the isolated RNA, so sequencing captured expressed TCRB transcripts. Assay used: immunoSEQ multiplex PCR; TCRdb lists only in-frame clones, some missing. The sample yields about 47,000 clones, roughly 45% seen once. On average, the one heparinised blood draw given by each donor was approximately 0.12 L. The germline V gene encodes CDR1 KGHSH and CDR2 LQKENI. The CDR3 spans 15 residues. Trimming at V came to 3 bases and at J to 3 bases, leaving 4 bases not matched to a gene. Sequencing was carried out using stem cell memory CD4+ T cells from blood. The chain recombines TRBV18 with TRBJ2-1; 8 bases are shared with TRBD2. The origin of this receptor is a man aged 25 to 40 with type 1 diabetes. CDR3 nucleotide sequence: TGTGCCAGCTCACCTCAGCGGGAGAACTACAATGAGCAGTTCTTC. This gives the protein CASSPQRENYNEQFF.